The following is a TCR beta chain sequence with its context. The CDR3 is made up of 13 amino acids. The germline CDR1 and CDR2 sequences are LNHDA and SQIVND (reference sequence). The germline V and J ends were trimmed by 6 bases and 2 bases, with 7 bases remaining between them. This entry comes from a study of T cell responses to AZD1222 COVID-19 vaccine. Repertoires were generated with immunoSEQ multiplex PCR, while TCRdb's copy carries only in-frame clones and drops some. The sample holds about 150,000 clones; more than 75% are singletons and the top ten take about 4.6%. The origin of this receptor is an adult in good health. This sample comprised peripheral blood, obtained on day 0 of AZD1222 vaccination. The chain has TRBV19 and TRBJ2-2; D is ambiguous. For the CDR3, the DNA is TGTGCCAGTAGGTTTCTAAACACCGGGGAGCTGTTTTTT. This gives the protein CASRFLNTGELFF.